Shown below are 8 T cell receptor beta chains from a single sample sequenced in a study of regulatory T cells in long-lasting Graves disease. To make TCR beta libraries, researchers used iRepertoire HTBI primers and Arm-PCR of CDR3 regions. TCRdb ran MiXCR on the multiplex PCR reads and lists one entry per CDR3 protein. This sample has under 500,000 distinct CDR3 sequences; less than 25% occur once, and the top ten carry over 7.5%. Time point specified: persistent/refractory GD, antithyroid drugs over 5 years with positive TRAb. Isolated PBMC RNA provided the starting material for the TCR library. This specimen consisted of peripheral blood mononuclear cells (PBMCs), obtained when the disease was refractory, from a patient treated with antithyroid drugs. These receptors were obtained from a female donor with Graves disease.

This clonotype was observed at least ten times. V and J are TRBV3-1 and TRBJ2-5; 15 bases fit TRBD2. With 1 base clipped from V and 3 bases from J, the junction kept 3 bases outside the gene matches. This CDR3 has 17 amino acids. CDR1 is LGHDT and CDR2 is YNNKEL in the germline V gene (reference sequence). The CDR3 reads CASSQAGTSGRKETQYF. The CDR3 DNA reads TGTGCCAGCAGCCAAGCCGGGACTAGCGGGAGGAAAGAGACCCAGTACTTC.

This clonotype was seen a handful of times. V usage is TRBV7-2 and J usage is TRBJ1-2, with TRBD1 matching 11 bases. Germline-derived CDR1 and CDR2 are SGHTA and FQGNSA. This CDR3 region has 18 residues. V lost 4 bases and J lost 6; bases outside the gene matches: 16. The CDR3 reads CASSSWTGGASKLDGYTF. The CDR3 nucleotides are TGTGCCAGCAGCTCGTGGACAGGGGGCGCGTCAAAGTTAGATGGCTACACCTTC.

This clonotype was observed a handful of times. The CDR3 spells CASSQLAGLGELFF. The CDR3 nucleotides read TGTGCCAGCAGCCAATTAGCCGGCCTCGGGGAGCTGTTTTTT. This chain links TRBV14 with TRBJ2-2, with unresolved D. In germline, CDR1 is SGHDN, CDR2 FVKESK. CDR3 size: 14 residues. With 2 bases removed from V and 7 bases from J, the gap between germline ends came to 11 bases.

This clonotype has a count of ten or more. The V call is TRBV28, the J call TRBJ2-1, with 8 bases that match TRBD1. The CDR3 spans 17 residues. The germline CDR1 and CDR2 sequences are MDHEN and SYDVKM. V lost 4 bases, J lost 4 bases, and 12 bases stayed unmatched. CDR3 protein: CASSSVVRGQIYNEQFF. The DNA for the CDR3 is TGTGCCAGCAGTTCCGTTGTCAGGGGGCAAATTTACAATGAGCAGTTCTTC.

For this clonotype: At one end the junction does not follow the germline gene, possibly because of a read error. This rearrangement joins TRBV28 to TRBJ1-3; a possible D gene is TRBD1 (5 bases). The CDR3 is 15 amino acids. Germline-derived CDR1 and CDR2 are MDHEN and SYDVKM. The CDR3 DNA follows: TGTGCCAGCAGTCCAATCGGGGGTTCTGGATACACCATATATTTT. It codes for CASSPIGGSGYTIYF.

The rearrangement links TRBV30 to TRBJ1-2; weak D call: TRBD1 (5 bases). The length of the CDR3 is 10 residues. V lost 8 bases and J lost 6, with 10 bases in between. Per the germline V gene, CDR1 is GTSNPN and CDR2 is SVGIG (reference sequence). The CDR3 here is CAANRNGYTF. CDR3 DNA: TGTGCCGCAAACAGGAATGGCTACACCTTC.

This clonotype has ten or more counts. This chain uses TRBV12-3 or TRBV12-4 with TRBJ2-7, with a possible D match to TRBD1 (6 bases). This CDR3 spans 15 amino acids. V lost 8 bases, J lost 3 bases, and 20 bases lay in between. The CDR3 DNA reads TGTGCCAGCTCTAACCCCGGGACACCCCTCTACGAGCAGTACTTC. Protein: CASSNPGTPLYEQYF.

In this sample, this clonotype turned up many times. This chain joins TRBV20-1 and TRBJ2-5; TRBD2 is a possible D gene (5 bases). Germline assignment: CDR1 DFQATT and CDR2 SNEGSKA (reference sequence). Between the trimmed V and J ends, which lost 5 bases and 5 bases, there was a span of 12 bases. CDR3 length equals 12 residues. CDR3: CSARSAAETQYF. The CDR3 DNA reads TGCAGTGCTCGTAGCGCGGCGGAGACCCAGTACTTC.